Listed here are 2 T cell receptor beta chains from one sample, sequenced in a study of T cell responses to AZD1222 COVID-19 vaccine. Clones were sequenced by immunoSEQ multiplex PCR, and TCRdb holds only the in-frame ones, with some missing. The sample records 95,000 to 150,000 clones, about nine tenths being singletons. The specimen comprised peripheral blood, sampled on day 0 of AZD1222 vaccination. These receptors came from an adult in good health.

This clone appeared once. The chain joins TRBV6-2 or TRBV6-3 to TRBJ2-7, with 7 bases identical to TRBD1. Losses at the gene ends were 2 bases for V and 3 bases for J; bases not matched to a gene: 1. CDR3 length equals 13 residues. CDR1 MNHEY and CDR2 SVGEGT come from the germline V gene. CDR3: CASSYGQVYEQYF. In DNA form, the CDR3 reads TGTGCCAGCAGTTACGGACAGGTCTACGAGCAGTACTTC.

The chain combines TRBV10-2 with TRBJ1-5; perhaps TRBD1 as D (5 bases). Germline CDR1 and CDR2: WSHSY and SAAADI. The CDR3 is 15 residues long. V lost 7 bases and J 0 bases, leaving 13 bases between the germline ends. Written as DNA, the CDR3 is TGCGCCAGCAAAACCGGGACCGATAGCAATCAGCCCCAGCATTTT. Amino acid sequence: CASKTGTDSNQPQHF.